These 20 T cell receptor beta chains were all obtained from the same sample, sequenced in a study of T cell repertoires in urothelial bladder cancer. Profiling relied on immunoSEQ multiplex PCR, and the TCRdb table lists in-frame clones only, not all of them. The data contain approximately 2,500 clones, around 68% of them singletons. The sequenced sample consisted of bladder tissue. These receptor sequences come from a human donor with a benign inflammatory bladder lesion.

The chain couples TRBV5-1 to TRBJ1-2; D uncertain. Germline V gene data show CDR1 as SGHRS and CDR2 as YFSETQ. The V end was cut by 4 bases, the J end by 2 bases, with 15 bases between. The CDR3 extends over 15 amino acids. The chain's CDR3 is CASSGNGPTNYGYTF. The CDR3 nucleotides are TGCGCCAGCAGCGGCAATGGGCCGACCAACTATGGCTACACCTTC.

This clone was seen only a few times. The rearrangement uses TRBV5-4 and TRBJ2-1, with 7 bases identical to TRBD2. CDR3 length: 15 residues. V was pared by 1 base and J by 6 bases, with 7 bases of the junction left unmatched. Germline CDR1 is SGHNT and CDR2 is YYREEE (reference sequence). CDR3 nucleotides: TGTGCCAGCAGCTTGTGCTGCGGGAGTGTCAATGAGCAGTTCTTC. This encodes CASSLCCGSVNEQFF.

The chain has TRBV5-1 and TRBJ1-6; D ambiguous. Germline V gives CDR1 SGHRS, CDR2 YFSETQ. V shed 0 bases and J shed 5 bases, with 9 bases lying between them. The length of the CDR3 is 15 residues. The CDR3 protein is CASSLASSNNSPLHF. CDR3 coding DNA: TGCGCCAGCAGCTTGGCCAGTTCGAATAATTCACCCCTCCACTTT.

This sequence joins TRBV10-2 and TRBJ2-2; TRBD2 matches at 13 bases. Germline-derived CDR1 and CDR2 are WSHSY and SAAADI. The CDR3 runs to 13 residues. The CDR3 is CSSGLAGYGELFF. The CDR3 DNA is TGCTCATCGGGACTAGCGGGATACGGGGAGCTGTTTTTT.

V gene TRBV11-2 combines with J gene TRBJ2-7; D perhaps matches TRBD1 (6 bases). The CDR3 covers 15 residues. The germline V and J ends were trimmed by 5 bases and 1 base, with 15 bases remaining between them. CDR1 is SGHAT, CDR2 FQNNGV, per germline. CDR3 nucleotides: TGTGCCAGCAGCCCGACATACAGGGAATCCTACGAGCAGTACTTC. Amino acid sequence: CASSPTYRESYEQYF.

The chain has TRBV5-5 and TRBJ1-4; D is undetermined. CDR3 length: 16 residues. Germline CDR1 and CDR2: SGHKS and YYEKEE (reference sequence). Trimming removed 3 bases from V and 0 bases from J, with 12 bases in between. CDR3 DNA: TGTGCCAGCAGCTCCCCTACACGGACAACTAATGAAAAACTGTTTTTT. This translates into CASSSPTRTTNEKLFF.

The chain recombines TRBV27 with TRBJ2-3; TRBD1 might be the D (8 bases). With 7 bases removed from V and 5 bases from J, the gap between germline ends came to 13 bases. The CDR3 extends over 13 amino acids. Germline V gives CDR1 MNHEY, CDR2 SMNVEV (reference sequence). CDR3 bases: TGTGCCAGCAACAACAGGGGGGGAGATACGCAGTATTTT. It is translated as CASNNRGGDTQYF.

This clone is termed large. The chain couples TRBV6-4 to TRBJ2-7; D remains ambiguous. Per germline, CDR1 MRHNA and CDR2 SNTAGT. The V end was cut by 2 bases, the J end by 5 bases, with 4 bases between. This CDR3 spans 11 amino acids. The CDR3 here is CASSDLDEQYF. As DNA, the CDR3 is TGTGCCAGCAGTGACCTCGACGAGCAGTACTTC.

J is TRBJ2-3 and V is TRBV10-3; D uncertain. Trimming pared 10 bases from V and 0 bases from J, leaving 5 bases between. Germline V gene lookup returns CDR1 ENHRY and CDR2 SYGVKD. The CDR3 extends over 11 amino acids. Written as DNA, the CDR3 is TGTGCCACGCAGAGCACAGATACGCAGTATTTT. As protein: CATQSTDTQYF.

V is TRBV11-2 and J is TRBJ2-2; D is uncertain. Germline values: CDR1 SGHAT, CDR2 FQNNGV. V lost 5 bases, J lost 4 bases, and 14 bases lay in between. The CDR3 is 15 amino acids. CDR3 protein: CASSIALSGTGELFF. The CDR3 DNA reads TGTGCCAGCAGCATAGCCCTTTCGGGCACCGGGGAGCTGTTTTTT.

This rearrangement joins TRBV10-2 to TRBJ2-4; a weak D match, TRBD2 (6 bases). V lost 0 bases and J lost 8, with 11 bases in between. The CDR3 covers 14 residues. Per germline, CDR1 WSHSY and CDR2 SAAADI. The CDR3 protein is CASSESSGGDIQYF. CDR3 DNA: TGCGCCAGCAGTGAGTCCTCCGGGGGAGACATTCAGTACTTC.

The chain carries TRBV5-5 and TRBJ2-5; a possible D gene is TRBD1 (6 bases). There are 14 residues in the CDR3. Germline CDR1 reads SGHKS; CDR2 reads YYEKEE (reference sequence). Trimming cost V 7 bases and J 2 bases, with 15 bases left between them. The CDR3 DNA is TGTGCCAGCCGTTATGGGACAACGCAAGAGACCCAGTACTTC. It encodes CASRYGTTQETQYF.

This clone was seen a few times. The CDR3 DNA follows: TGTGCCATCAGTGTCAAACAAAACTATGGCTACACCTTC. It is translated as CAISVKQNYGYTF. V is TRBV10-3 and J is TRBJ1-2; the D is unclear. The V and J ends lost 4 bases and 2 bases respectively, with 8 bases between them. The germline gives CDR1 ENHRY, CDR2 SYGVKD. The CDR3 covers 13 residues.

This clone was seen only a few times. The chain combines TRBV7-8 with TRBJ1-1, with unresolved D. The CDR3 consists of 15 residues. The germline V gene encodes CDR1 SGHVS and CDR2 FQNEAQ. Trimming shortened V by 3 bases and J by 3 bases, and 14 bases separated the two germline ends. The CDR3 DNA reads as TGTGCCAGCAGCTTCAAGCTGGGGTTGGACACTGAAGCTTTCTTT. Its protein is CASSFKLGLDTEAFF. Based on the CDR3 plus reference TRBV7-8 and TRBJ1-1, the full variable domain is GAGVSQSPRYKVAKRGQDVALRCDPISGHVSLFWYQQALGQGPEFLTYFQNEAQLDKSGLPSDRFFAERPEGSVSTLKIQRTQQEDSAVYLCASSFKLGLDTEAFFGQGTRLTVV.

CDR3 protein: CASSATPGTGELFF. CDR3 DNA: TGTGCCAGCAGTGCTACTCCTGGCACCGGGGAGCTGTTTTTT. The rearrangement uses TRBV6-4 and TRBJ2-2; no firm D call. Germline CDR1 reads MRHNA; CDR2 reads SNTAGT. The CDR3 is 14 residues long. The V end lost 4 bases, the J end lost 4 bases, and 10 bases lay between the germline ends.

The chain links TRBV7-9 to TRBJ2-7, with a possible D match to TRBD2 (7 bases). CDR3 length: 14 residues. Germline V lookup: CDR1 SEHNR, CDR2 FQNEAQ (reference sequence). V lost 5 bases, J lost 3 bases, and 14 bases lay in between. DNA for the CDR3: TGTGCCAGCAGCGTCGCGGGGGCGGGCTACGAGCAGTACTTC. Translating gives CASSVAGAGYEQYF.

This chain connects TRBV19 to TRBJ2-7, with a weak D call TRBD2 (5 bases). The CDR3 has 12 amino acids. Deletions cut 5 bases from V and 2 bases from J, with 7 bases between. Per the germline V gene, CDR1 is LNHDA and CDR2 is SQIVND (reference sequence). This chain's CDR3 is CASSVGTYEQYF. CDR3 bases: TGTGCCAGTAGTGTCGGGACCTACGAGCAGTACTTC. Together with reference TRBV19 and TRBJ2-7, the CDR3 gives the full variable domain: DGGITQSPKYLFRKEGQNVTLSCEQNLNHDAMYWYRQDPGQGLRLIYYSQIVNDFQKGDIAEGYSVSREKKESFPLTVTSAQKNPTAFYLCASSVGTYEQYFGPGTRLTVT.

The CDR3 DNA is TGCAGCGTTGTCCACCCAGGACAGGTCTATGGCTACACCTTC. Translating it yields CSVVHPGQVYGYTF. The gene calls are TRBV29-1 and TRBJ1-2; TRBD1 matches at 7 bases. The CDR3 sequence is 14 residues long. Germline CDR1 is SQVTM and CDR2 is ANQGSEA. V shed 4 bases, J shed 4 bases, and the junction held 9 bases outside the gene matches.

V is TRBV20-1 and J is TRBJ2-3; D remains ambiguous. CDR3 size: 11 residues. Germline V gene data show CDR1 as DFQATT and CDR2 as SNEGSKA (reference sequence). V lost 7 bases and J 2 bases, leaving 7 bases between the germline ends. The CDR3 DNA sequence: TGCAGTGTTCACGCCACAGATACGCAGTATTTT. Encoded protein: CSVHATDTQYF.

The chain employs TRBV25-1 and TRBJ1-1; 8 bases are shared with TRBD1. The CDR3 loop spans 15 amino acids. V lost 3 bases to trimming and J lost 2 bases; unmatched junction nucleotides: 5. Germline values: CDR1 MGHDK, CDR2 SYGVNS. The CDR3 DNA follows: TGTGCCAGCAGTGACCAGACAGGGGCAAACACTGAAGCTTTCTTT. This encodes CASSDQTGANTEAFF.